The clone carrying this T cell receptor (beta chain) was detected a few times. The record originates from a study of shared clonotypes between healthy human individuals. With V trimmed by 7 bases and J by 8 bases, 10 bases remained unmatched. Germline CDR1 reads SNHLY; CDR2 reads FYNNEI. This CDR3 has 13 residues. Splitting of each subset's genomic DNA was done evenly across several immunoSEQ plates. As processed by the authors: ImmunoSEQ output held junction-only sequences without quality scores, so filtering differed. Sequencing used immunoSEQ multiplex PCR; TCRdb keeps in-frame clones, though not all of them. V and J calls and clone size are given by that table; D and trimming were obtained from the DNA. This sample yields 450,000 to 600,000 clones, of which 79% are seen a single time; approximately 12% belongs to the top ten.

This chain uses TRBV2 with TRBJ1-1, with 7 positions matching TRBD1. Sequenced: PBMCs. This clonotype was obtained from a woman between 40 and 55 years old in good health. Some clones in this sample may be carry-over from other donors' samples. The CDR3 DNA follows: TGTGCCAGCATCCGGACAGGAGACCAAGAAGCTTTCTTT. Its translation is CASIRTGDQEAFF. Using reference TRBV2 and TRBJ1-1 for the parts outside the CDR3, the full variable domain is EPEVTQTPSHQVTQMGQEVILRCVPISNHLYFYWYRQILGQKVEFLVSFYNNEISEKSEIFDDQFSVERPDGSNFTLKIRSTKLEDSAMYFCASIRTGDQEAFFGQGTRLTVV.